This T cell receptor (beta chain) comes out of a study of vaccination and CD4 T cells after COVID-19. Across the study: The cells in question were stimulated using overlapping spike peptides derived from SARS-CoV-2, HCoV-NL63, HCoV-OC43 and HCoV-229E.

The treatment was: 10-day PBMC culture with coronavirus spike peptide pools or control peptides (ViraFEST assay). Culture proceeded for less than twelve days, and CD4+ T cells were then isolated by negative selection. The CDR3 loop spans 16 amino acids. Germline CDR1 is LGHNA and CDR2 is YNFKEQ. V was cut by 3 bases and J by 6 bases, with 18 bases left in between. The Oncomine TCR Beta short-read assay was applied to DNA of cultured CD4+ T cells. Cultures of CD4+ T cells served as the source for extracting genomic DNA. TCRdb reanalysed the PCR reads using MiXCR and keeps one entry per CDR3 protein. The table has about 9,700 distinct CDR3 sequences, around 68% seen once. To note about this clonotype: Its cognate antigen is unknown.

The genes are TRBV4-2 and TRBJ2-1; tentatively, D is TRBD1 (6 bases). The sequenced sample consisted of CD4+ T cells from blood, cultured in vitro. This sequence originates from a human donor who had recovered from COVID-19. The CDR3 nucleotides are TGTGCCAGCAGCCACATATCCGGACAGCTCCGCAATGAGCAGTTCTTC. It yields the protein CASSHISGQLRNEQFF.